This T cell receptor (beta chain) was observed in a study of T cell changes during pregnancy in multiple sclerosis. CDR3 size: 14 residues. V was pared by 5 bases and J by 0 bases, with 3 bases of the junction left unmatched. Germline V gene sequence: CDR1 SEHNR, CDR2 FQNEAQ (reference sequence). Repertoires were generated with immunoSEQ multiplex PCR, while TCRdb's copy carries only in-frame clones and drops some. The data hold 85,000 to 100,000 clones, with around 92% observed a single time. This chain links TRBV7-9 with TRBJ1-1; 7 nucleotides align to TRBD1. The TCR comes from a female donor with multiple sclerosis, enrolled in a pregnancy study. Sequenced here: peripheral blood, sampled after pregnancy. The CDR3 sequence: CASSPTGLNTEAFF. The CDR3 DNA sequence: TGTGCCAGCAGCCCGACAGGGCTGAACACTGAAGCTTTCTTT.